Described below is a single TCR beta chain sequence and its context. Its specificity is unknown. CDR1 and CDR2 (germline): SGDLS, YYNGEE. V lost 3 bases, J lost 1 base, and 7 bases lay in between. The CDR3 length is 13 residues. The sequenced template was RNA, covering the TCR beta CDR3 region. Second-round multiplex PCR came after first-round RT-PCR with HTBI primers. TCRdb processed the multiplex PCR reads anew with MiXCR; each CDR3 protein has one entry. This table has over a million distinct CDR3 sequences, about 35% appearing once. The data derive from a study of Graves' ophthalmopathy and Graves' hyperthyroidism. Study results and caveats: Most expanded clonotypes from thyroid (those above 0.001 frequency) were also found in blood.

The sample was peripheral blood or thyroid tissue (not recorded which). This chain connects TRBV9 to TRBJ1-1, with D unresolved. The clonotype originates from an adult man with Graves' hyperthyroidism. CDR3 region: CASSAETNTEAFF. CDR3 coding DNA: TGTGCCAGCAGCGCAGAGACGAACACTGAAGCTTTCTTT. Based on the CDR3 plus reference TRBV9 and TRBJ1-1, the full variable domain is DSGVTQTPKHLITATGQRVTLRCSPRSGDLSVYWYQQSLDQGLQFLIQYYNGEERAKGNILERFSAQQFPDLHSELNLSSLELGDSALYFCASSAETNTEAFFGQGTRLTVV.